The rows below give T cell receptor beta chains drawn from one sample of a study of T-cell memory formation after mild COVID-19. A single record per CDR3 protein comes from TCRdb applying MiXCR to the 5' RACE reads. The profile shows about 470,000 distinct CDR3 sequences, 20% to 30% of them singletons. Sequenced sample: PBMCs or a T cell subset sorted from them (not recorded which). These TCRs come from an adult woman who had mild COVID-19 (a few samples of this study predate the infection). Cell type and time point are not known. The CDR3 runs from the conserved cysteine through the conserved F or W. The order of the fields is J gene, D gene, V gene, clone size, CDR3 protein, CDR3 DNA. A D gene is named only where the DNA matches it firmly. Only part of the rows carry a size: once, few, many, or a class if the clone is expanded.

j_gene: TRBJ2-5; d_gene: TRBD2; v_gene: TRBV7-2; abundance: once; CDR3aa: CASSFQRGGGETQYF; CDR3nt: TGTGCCAGCAGCTTTCAGCGGGGGGGCGGGGAGACCCAGTACTTC
j_gene: TRBJ1-5; d_gene: .; v_gene: TRBV20-1; abundance: few; CDR3aa: CSARNPAGGNQPQHF; CDR3nt: TGCAGTGCTAGGAACCCGGCAGGGGGCAATCAGCCCCAGCATTTT
j_gene: TRBJ2-7; d_gene: TRBD2; v_gene: TRBV7-9; abundance: .; CDR3aa: CASSKSGLAAYEQYF; CDR3nt: TGTGCCAGCAGCAAGAGCGGACTAGCTGCCTACGAGCAGTACTTC
j_gene: TRBJ2-7; d_gene: TRBD1; v_gene: TRBV30; abundance: .; CDR3aa: CAWSVGTVTYEQYF; CDR3nt: TGTGCCTGGAGTGTAGGGACAGTAACCTACGAGCAGTACTTC
j_gene: TRBJ2-4; d_gene: .; v_gene: TRBV5-1; abundance: .; CDR3aa: CASSWSTGPTKNIQYF; CDR3nt: TGCGCCAGCAGCTGGTCGACAGGACCCACCAAAAACATTCAGTACTTC
j_gene: TRBJ1-4; d_gene: .; v_gene: TRBV7-6; abundance: .; CDR3aa: CASSLVEGEANEKLFF; CDR3nt: TGTGCCAGCAGCTTAGTTGAGGGAGAGGCTAATGAAAAACTGTTTTTT
j_gene: TRBJ2-2; d_gene: .; v_gene: TRBV4-1; abundance: .; CDR3aa: CASSQVPIGHSTGELFF; CDR3nt: TGCGCCAGCAGCCAAGTACCTATCGGACATTCCACCGGGGAGCTGTTTTTT
j_gene: TRBJ2-3; d_gene: TRBD1; v_gene: TRBV7-9; abundance: few; CDR3aa: CASSVRQGETDTQYF; CDR3nt: TGTGCCAGCAGCGTCCGACAGGGTGAGACAGATACGCAGTATTTT
j_gene: TRBJ1-1; d_gene: TRBD1; v_gene: TRBV7-4; abundance: few; CDR3aa: CASSLAGRTGATEAFF; CDR3nt: TGTGCCAGCAGCTTAGCGGGGCGGACAGGGGCGACTGAAGCTTTCTTT
j_gene: TRBJ2-7; d_gene: .; v_gene: TRBV5-1; abundance: .; CDR3aa: CASRLYPAGVNEQYF; CDR3nt: TGCGCCAGCCGTCTGTATCCCGCAGGGGTCAACGAGCAGTACTTC